These T cell receptor beta chains were read from a single sample in a study of T cells after posttransplantation cyclophosphamide. Here immunoSEQ multiplex PCR was the method, and the copy in TCRdb shows in-frame clones only, minus some. The table shows 10,000 to 13,000 clones, with around 95% occurring only once. The sequencing input was naive CD8+ T cells sorted from PBMCs. Every receptor here comes from a man younger than 45 in good health and a related stem cell transplant donor. Each CDR3 is given with its conserved first and last residue. Fields, in order: J gene, clone size, D gene, V gene, CDR3 DNA, CDR3 protein. D genes are given only for firm matches. The listing skips clone size in some rows; elsewhere it reads once, few, many or a size class.

>TRBJ1-1|-|TRBD1|TRBV19
TGTGCCAGTAGTGTAGGGACAGGGAACACTGAAGCTTTCTTT
CASSVGTGNTEAFF
>TRBJ2-1|once|TRBD2|TRBV10-1
TGCGCCAGCAGTAGGGTCCTAGCGGGGGACCATGAGCAGTTCTTC
CASSRVLAGDHEQFF
>TRBJ2-7|-|-|TRBV14
TGTGCCAGCAGCTCCGAGGCAGGACAGTGGGACGAGCAGTACTTC
CASSSEAGQWDEQYF
>TRBJ2-7|-|-|TRBV7-8
TGTGCCAGCAGCCTTCCAGGGGTCTACGAGCAGTACTTC
CASSLPGVYEQYF
>TRBJ1-2|-|-|TRBV29-1
TGCAGCGTTGAAACAGGATACTTCTATGGCTACACCTTC
CSVETGYFYGYTF
>TRBJ1-2|-|-|TRBV20-1
TGCAGTGCTAGACAGGGGAACACCTTC
CSARQGNTF
>TRBJ1-3|-|-|TRBV7-2
TGTGCCAGCAGCCCCTCGAGGGACACCATATATTTT
CASSPSRDTIYF
>TRBJ2-1|-|TRBD1|TRBV11-3
TGTGCCAGCAGCTCCAGGACAGGGCACAATGAGCAGTTCTTC
CASSSRTGHNEQFF
>TRBJ2-1|-|TRBD1|TRBV7-9
TGTGCCAGCAGCTCGTTTCCGGGACAGGGGTTCTTATCCTACAATGAGCAGTTCTTC
CASSSFPGQGFLSYNEQFF
>TRBJ2-1|-|TRBD1|TRBV19
TGTGCCAGTAGTAAGGGACAGGGGTTCGGTGAGCAGTTCTTC
CASSKGQGFGEQFF
>TRBJ1-5|-|-|TRBV27
TGTGCCAGGACAGAGCGATTCAATCAGCCCCAGCATTTT
CARTERFNQPQHF
>TRBJ2-2|-|-|TRBV4-1
TGCGCCAGCAGCCAACAGGCTACCGCGAACACCGGGGAGCTGTTTTTT
CASSQQATANTGELFF
>TRBJ2-7|few|-|TRBV10-3
TGTGCCATCAGCGACCCTGGACATCCCTACGAGCAGTACTTC
CAISDPGHPYEQYF
>TRBJ1-1|-|-|TRBV9
TGTGCCAGCAGCGTAGTGGAGGGAGCTGAAGCTTTCTTT
CASSVVEGAEAFF
>TRBJ2-1|-|-|TRBV5-1
TGCGCCAGCAGCTTCCAGACGCCTCAGGATGAGCAGTTCTTC
CASSFQTPQDEQFF
>TRBJ2-7|once|-|TRBV29-1
TGCAGCGTATTGGCAGGGGTCGAGCAGTACTTC
CSVLAGVEQYF
>TRBJ1-2|-|-|TRBV7-8
TGTGCCAGCAGCGAGGCCCTAGGAGGTAACTATGGCTACACCTTC
CASSEALGGNYGYTF
>TRBJ1-5|-|-|TRBV5-1
TGCGCCAGCAGCTTGGCAGGGGGCAATCAGCCCCAGCATTTT
CASSLAGGNQPQHF
>TRBJ2-2|-|TRBD1|TRBV10-3
TGTGCCATCAGTGAGTTGACAGGGGAGTACGCCGGGGAGCTGTTTTTT
CAISELTGEYAGELFF
>TRBJ2-1|once|-|TRBV29-1
TGCAGCGGGGTGGTAGCGGTCTCCTACAATGAGCAGTTCTTC
CSGVVAVSYNEQFF
>TRBJ2-1|once|TRBD1|TRBV9
TGTGCCAGCAGCGTAGACGGACAGGGGACTGAGCAGTTCTTC
CASSVDGQGTEQFF
>TRBJ2-5|-|-|TRBV7-9
TGTGCCAGCAGCCCCGGGACTGAAGAGACCCAGTACTTC
CASSPGTEETQYF
>TRBJ2-1|once|TRBD2|TRBV28
TGTGCCAGCAGCCTCGGTTCCTGGACTAGCGGCTACAATGAGCAGTTCTTC
CASSLGSWTSGYNEQFF
>TRBJ1-5|-|-|TRBV6-5
TGTGCCAGCAGTCCAGGGAGGCGGGGCGGAGGGCCCCAGCATTTT
CASSPGRRGGGPQHF
>TRBJ1-2|-|TRBD1|TRBV5-1
TGCGCCAGCGGCGGGGACAGATCTAACTATGGCTACACCTTC
CASGGDRSNYGYTF
>TRBJ1-4|-|-|TRBV7-6
TGTGCCAGCACCTCCCTCCGTGAGGGCGGCACTAATGAAAAACTGTTTTTT
CASTSLREGGTNEKLFF
>TRBJ1-2|-|TRBD1|TRBV19
TGTGCCAGTAGTACACAGGGGGCTCATGGCTACACCTTC
CASSTQGAHGYTF
>TRBJ1-1|-|TRBD1|TRBV4-1
TGCGCCAGCAGCGCGACAGGGGACATGAACACTGAAGCTTTCTTT
CASSATGDMNTEAFF
>TRBJ1-1|-|-|TRBV7-9
TGTGCCAGCAGCTTCGGTGAAAGTGAAGCTTTCTTT
CASSFGESEAFF
>TRBJ2-5|-|TRBD2|TRBV7-9
TGTGCCAGCAGCTCTACCTTTCTGGGGGGGAAGGAAGAGACCCAGTACTTC
CASSSTFLGGKEETQYF
>TRBJ2-3|-|TRBD2|TRBV6-5
TGTGCCACTAGACTAGCGGGGGGCGGAGATACGCAGTATTTT
CATRLAGGGDTQYF
>TRBJ2-1|-|TRBD1|TRBV7-9
TGTGCCAGCAGCCCCGACGGACAGGGTATCGGTGAGCAGTTCTTC
CASSPDGQGIGEQFF
>TRBJ1-1|-|-|TRBV5-1
TGCGCCAGCAGCTATAGGACAGCGAACACTGAAGCTTTCTTT
CASSYRTANTEAFF
>TRBJ2-3|-|TRBD2|TRBV7-8
TGTGCCAGCAGGGTTAGCCGGGGGGTGGTAGATACGCAGTATTTT
CASRVSRGVVDTQYF
>TRBJ1-5|once|-|TRBV7-9
TGTGCCAGCACCTTGGAGAATCAGCCCCAGCATTTT
CASTLENQPQHF
>TRBJ2-7|once|-|TRBV2
TGTGCCAGCAGTGGACAGTCCTACGAGCAGTACTTC
CASSGQSYEQYF
>TRBJ2-2|-|TRBD1|TRBV6-1
TGTGCCAGCAGTGAAGCGCTTAACAGGGGGCTTAGTACCGGGGAGCTGTTTTTT
CASSEALNRGLSTGELFF
>TRBJ2-3|-|TRBD1|TRBV6-1
TGTGCCAGCAGACACCCGGGACAGGGTTTAGATACGCAGTATTTT
CASRHPGQGLDTQYF
>TRBJ2-7|-|-|TRBV2
TGTGCCAGCAGTGAAGCGTCGGGAGAGACCCCCTACGAGCAGTACTTC
CASSEASGETPYEQYF
>TRBJ2-7|-|-|TRBV27
TGTGCCAGCAGTCTTGGTTGGGGGGACTACGAGCAGTACTTC
CASSLGWGDYEQYF
>TRBJ1-2|-|-|TRBV4-3
TGCGCCAGCAGCCAAGAGGGAACAGGTTCTAACTATGGCTACACCTTC
CASSQEGTGSNYGYTF
>TRBJ1-5|-|TRBD1|TRBV19
TGTGCCAGTAGTATAGCAGGGGGACCCTATAGCAATCAGCCCCAGCATTTT
CASSIAGGPYSNQPQHF
>TRBJ2-1|-|TRBD2|TRBV5-1
TGCGCCAGCAGCCGGGGACTAGCGGGAGATAATGAGCAGTTCTTC
CASSRGLAGDNEQFF
>TRBJ1-1|few|-|TRBV13
TGTGCCAGCTCAATCAATGGGGTCGGGGACACTGAAGCTTTCTTT
CASSINGVGDTEAFF
>TRBJ2-1|-|TRBD1|TRBV19
TGTGCCAGTAGTATAGACGAGACAGGGTTCTCCTACAATGAGCAGTTCTTC
CASSIDETGFSYNEQFF
>TRBJ1-2|-|TRBD1|TRBV4-1
TGCGCCAGCAGCCAGCCGGGCAGGGGGGACTATGGCTACACCTTC
CASSQPGRGDYGYTF
>TRBJ1-2|-|-|TRBV28
TGTGCCAGCAGTTTACCGGACACAAACTATGGCTACACCTTC
CASSLPDTNYGYTF
>TRBJ1-1|-|-|TRBV7-9
TGTGCCAGCAGAAATCCCCAGGGCACTGAAGCTTTCTTT
CASRNPQGTEAFF